What follows are 10 T cell receptor beta chains derived from one specimen sequenced in a study of technical replicates of blood from a handful of donors. Here immunoSEQ multiplex PCR was the method, and the copy in TCRdb shows in-frame clones only, minus some. The sample shows more than 75,000 clones, just over 95% of them seen only once. Sequenced material: T cells isolated from PBMCs. These receptors were taken from a human donor in good health.

In its sample, this clone was seen once. The rearrangement links TRBV13 to TRBJ2-3, with 11 bases lining up with TRBD2. V dropped 4 bases and J dropped 3; count of bases not matched to a gene: 6. This CDR3 has 16 amino acids. Germline loops: CDR1 PRHDT, CDR2 FYEKMQ (reference sequence). The CDR3 reads CASSSIAGGPTDTQYF. CDR3 DNA: TGTGCCAGCAGCTCTATAGCGGGAGGGCCAACAGATACGCAGTATTTT. Combining the CDR3 with reference TRBV13 and TRBJ2-3 gives the whole variable domain AAGVIQSPRHLIKEKRETATLKCYPIPRHDTVYWYQQGPGQDPQFLISFYEKMQSDKGSIPDRFSAQQFSDYHSELNMSSLELGDSALYFCASSSIAGGPTDTQYFGPGTRLTVL.

Only one count was recorded for this clone. The chain recombines TRBV7-9 with TRBJ1-1; D might be TRBD1 (6 bases). This CDR3 has 15 residues. V dropped 7 bases and J dropped 1 base, with 16 bases sitting between them. Germline values: CDR1 SEHNR, CDR2 FQNEAQ (reference sequence). The CDR3 here is CASISPGQRNTEAFF. CDR3 DNA sequence: TGTGCCAGCATCTCTCCGGGACAAAGGAACACTGAAGCTTTCTTT.

This clone has a single count. V is TRBV28 and J is TRBJ2-7, with TRBD2 matching 13 bases. The CDR3 is 15 residues long. V lost 6 bases, J lost 2 bases, and 4 bases stayed unmatched. Germline V gene lookup returns CDR1 MDHEN and CDR2 SYDVKM. Written as DNA, the CDR3 is TGTGCCAGCAGGGAAACTAGCGGGAGGGCCTACGAGCAGTACTTC. Its translation is CASRETSGRAYEQYF.

The chain is built from TRBV6-5 and TRBJ1-5, with unresolved D. The length of the CDR3 is 14 residues. Germline CDR1 and CDR2: MNHEY and SVGAGI. The V end lost 5 bases, the J end lost 2 bases, and 10 bases lay between the germline ends. CDR3 protein: CASSNGWGNQPQHF. The CDR3 DNA sequence: TGTGCCAGCAGTAACGGGTGGGGCAATCAGCCCCAGCATTTT.

In DNA, the CDR3 is TGTGCCAGCAGCCAACTAGCGGGAGTCTACGAGCAGTACTTC. Protein: CASSQLAGVYEQYF. V is TRBV7-2 and J is TRBJ2-7, with 11 bases identical to TRBD2. Germline V gene data show CDR1 as SGHTA and CDR2 as FQGNSA. The length of the CDR3 is 14 residues. Trimming cost V 5 bases and J 3 bases; bases outside gene matches: 3.

The chain couples TRBV7-3 to TRBJ2-5; D is unresolved. The CDR3 is 15 amino acids. Germline loops: CDR1 SGHTA, CDR2 FQGTGA. V was trimmed by 0 bases and J by 1 base, leaving 9 bases between them. CDR3 sequence: CASSLTTGSQETQYF. The DNA for the CDR3 is TGTGCCAGCAGCTTAACGACGGGTAGCCAAGAGACCCAGTACTTC.

V gene TRBV6-5 combines with J gene TRBJ2-7; TRBD1 aligns across 10 bases. CDR3 size: 16 residues. Germline CDR1 reads MNHEY; CDR2 reads SVGAGI. V dropped 2 bases and J dropped 7; count of bases not matched to a gene: 11. The CDR3, as DNA: TGTGCCAGCAGTTACACAATAGGGACAGGGGTCAGGGAGCAGTACTTC. Protein sequence: CASSYTIGTGVREQYF.

This clone was observed a single time. The chain is built from TRBV10-3 and TRBJ1-5; weak D call: TRBD1 (6 bases). Germline CDR1 and CDR2: ENHRY and SYGVKD. The CDR3 covers 13 residues. V lost 10 bases and J lost 2, with 12 bases in between. This chain's CDR3 is CATESGGNQPQHF. CDR3 bases: TGTGCCACCGAATCAGGGGGCAATCAGCCCCAGCATTTT.

The chain joins TRBV6-5 to TRBJ1-5; TRBD1 aligns across 11 bases. CDR1 is MNHEY and CDR2 is SVGAGI in the germline V gene. The CDR3 is made up of 15 amino acids. The V segment lost 6 bases and the J segment 4 bases; nucleotides outside the gene matches: 5. In DNA form, the CDR3 reads TGTGCCAGCAGAATCGGACAGGGGGCGAATCAGCCCCAGCATTTT. It translates to CASRIGQGANQPQHF.

The rearrangement links TRBV15 to TRBJ2-5; 7 positions match TRBD1. The CDR3 spans 15 residues. V dropped 3 bases and J dropped 5; count of bases not matched to a gene: 9. CDR1 LNHNV and CDR2 YYDKDF come from the germline V gene (reference sequence). This chain's CDR3 is CATSSDRAVGETQYF. The CDR3 DNA is TGTGCCACCAGCAGCGACAGGGCCGTGGGGGAGACCCAGTACTTC. Supplemented by reference TRBV15 and TRBJ2-5, the full variable domain reads DAMVIQNPRYQVTQFGKPVTLSCSQTLNHNVMYWYQQKSSQAPKLLFHYYDKDFNNEADTPDNFQSRRPNTSFCFLDIRSPGLGDTAMYLCATSSDRAVGETQYFGPGTRLLVL.